This T cell receptor beta chain was obtained from a study of Ad26.COV2.S vaccination and SARS-CoV-2 variants (dated by TCRdb to the early 2020s). About the study as a whole: Donors in the vaccine arm were drawn from COV1001, a multicentre, randomized, double-blind, placebo-controlled phase I-IIa trial testing Ad26.COV2.S in healthy adults. Ad26.COV2.S was administered intramuscularly at 5 x 10^10 or 1 x 10^11 viral particles, either as a single shot or as two shots given 56 days apart. The TCR-sequenced set comprised approximately 32 samples: some 20 Ad26.COV2.S vaccine recipients, 5 placebo recipients and 8 SARS-CoV-2 convalescent individuals. TCRbeta repertoire sequencing was used to assess the specificity and breadth of SARS-CoV-2-reactive T cell receptors after Ad26.COV2.S vaccination. Participants in the trial were split at random into five groups of five each, receiving low-dose or high-dose Ad26.COV2.S once or twice, or else placebo on both occasions. Blinding of investigators to trial group allocation was maintained during experiments and outcome assessment.

The treatment or condition tag for this specimen amounts to: some 19 received Ad26.COV2.S at low or high dose, single or two shots; 5 received placebo; per-sample allocation not given. Repertoires of vaccine and placebo recipients were sequenced from samples collected on day 63 after the first injection. Cohort 1b enrolled around 23 adults aged 18-55 years at a single site in Boston, USA, between 29 July and 7 August 2020. Ad26.COV2.S was a replication-incompetent adenovirus type 26 vector expressing a prefusion-stabilized SARS-CoV-2 spike protein from the original Wuhan strain. This clone appeared a few times. Its antigen remains undetermined. No base quality information exists; no much larger clone differs at one position. TCRbeta CDR3 regions were sequenced with the immunoSEQ Assay. After extraction, genomic DNA underwent amplification by bias-controlled multiplex PCR, followed by high-throughput sequencing. Concerning the study's data processing: Collapsing and filtering of sequences were performed to quantify the absolute abundance of each unique TCRbeta CDR3 region. T cell fraction was estimated by normalizing TCRbeta template counts to usable DNA, which was measured by amplifying reference genes present in all nucleated cells. Repertoire TCRs were annotated as SARS-CoV-2-specific when V gene, CDR3 amino acid sequence and J gene were exactly matched to a known reactive TCR set. The reference SARS-CoV-2 TCR set was derived from MIRA and filtered for enrichment in COVID-19-positive ImmuneCODE repertoires, a step that removed public or cross-reactive TCRs. Using the MIRA antigens, annotated TCRs were further analysed by specific ORF or by position within an ORF. Depth was the summed frequency of annotated unique rearrangements, while breadth was defined as annotated unique rearrangements over total unique productive rearrangements. TCR breadth was compared between groups using two-sided Wilcoxon rank-sum tests. TCRdb provides this immuneACCESS table in a form limited to in-frame rearrangements. Some clones are lacking; in checked studies, under half of them reflect an unresolved V gene, and why the rest are absent is not known. The DNA gave D and trimming, while V, J and clone size come from that table. Within this sample are hundreds of thousands of clones, with around 89% of them counted one time only. The ten largest clones take up 1.5% of the sample.

Overall results and qualifications from the work: Substantial breadth of spike-specific CD8+ and CD4+ T cell responses was reported after vaccination. It was noted by the authors that total T cell responses may have been underestimated by the TCR breadth and depth analyses. Compared with placebo recipients, Ad26.COV2.S recipients showed higher spike-specific TCR breadth (P = 0.0014). The study was not powered to compare responses between vaccine doses or regimens. Non-spike TCR breadth was comparable between vaccine and placebo recipients, consistent with the vaccine containing only spike.

Including cysteine and phenylalanine, the CDR3 has 13 amino acids. The retained sequence is limited to the CDR3, 39 bases, with the frame set at the first base. V sheds 6 bases and J sheds 6 bases, leaving 12 bases between their ends. The chain links TRBV12-3 or TRBV12-4 with TRBJ1-5; a tentative D match to TRBD1 spans 6 bases. This receptor was obtained from a person aged 18-65 years who received the Ad26.COV2.S COVID-19 vaccine or a placebo. The sample was peripheral blood, taken in a trial of Ad26.COV2.S vaccine versus placebo. The CDR3: CASSAPQGQPQHF. Here is the DNA: TGTGCCAGCAGCGCCCCACAGGGTCAGCCCCAGCATTTT.